The rows below give T cell receptor beta chains drawn from one sample of a study of Graves' ophthalmopathy and Graves' hyperthyroidism. TCRdb reprocessed the multiplex PCR reads via MiXCR and lists one record per CDR3 protein. This sample has about 220,000 distinct CDR3 sequences; roughly 21% occur once, and the top ten carry approximately 39%. The material sequenced was peripheral blood. The receptor set was obtained from a woman aged 45-65 years with Graves' ophthalmopathy. CDR3s include the opening cysteine and the closing phenylalanine or tryptophan. A D gene is named only where the DNA matches it firmly. Rows may omit the clone size; those that give it use once, few, many or a size class.

V gene,J gene,D gene,clone size,CDR3 DNA,CDR3 protein
TRBV2,TRBJ2-7,.,many,TGTGCCAGCAGTGAAGGGGGTCCGGCCTACGAGCAGTACTTC,CASSEGGPAYEQYF
TRBV7-2,TRBJ2-5,TRBD2,many,TGTGCCAGCAGCTCGGGACTAGCGGGAGGAGAGACCCAGTACTTC,CASSSGLAGGETQYF
TRBV2,TRBJ1-5,TRBD1,.,TGTGCCAGCAGCTCTACTACAGGGGGCATTCAGCCCCAGCATTTT,CASSSTTGGIQPQHF
TRBV30,TRBJ2-3,.,.,TGTGCCTGGAGTGGGACTCCAGATACGCAGTATTTT,CAWSGTPDTQYF
TRBV28,TRBJ1-5,TRBD1,many,TGTGCCAGCAGACCGGGACAGGGGGGATATAGCAATCAGCCCCAGCATTTT,CASRPGQGGYSNQPQHF
TRBV11-1,TRBJ2-5,.,many,TGTGCCAGCAGCTTCCTCCGGGGATGGGAGACCCAGTACTTC,CASSFLRGWETQYF
TRBV6-1,TRBJ1-1,TRBD1,many,TGTACCAGCAGTGAACAGGGGAGGACTGAAGCTTTCTTT,CTSSEQGRTEAFF
TRBV6-5,TRBJ1-2,TRBD1,.,TGTGCCAGCAGTTACTCGGACAGGGGGACGGGAGGATATGGCTACACCTTC,CASSYSDRGTGGYGYTF
TRBV20-1,TRBJ2-5,TRBD2,many,TGCAGTGCAAAAATTCGTTCGGGACTAGCGGCATTAGTAGGGACCCAGTACTTC,CSAKIRSGLAALVGTQYF
TRBV12-3/TRBV12-4,TRBJ1-5,.,.,TGTGCCAGCAGTCCTGTTACATCATATCAGCCCCAGCATTTT,CASSPVTSYQPQHF
TRBV5-1,TRBJ1-6,.,.,TGCGCCAGCAGCTTCGGGGAGGGTTCACCCCTCCACTTT,CASSFGEGSPLHF
TRBV27,TRBJ1-2,.,many,TGTGCCAGCAGTTTATCGGGGGCATTTAGCTATGGCTACACCTTC,CASSLSGAFSYGYTF
TRBV12-3/TRBV12-4,TRBJ2-5,TRBD2,.,TGTGCCACCATGAGCGGGAGGGCTGGGGAGACCCAGTACTTC,CATMSGRAGETQYF
TRBV24-1,TRBJ1-1,.,many,TGTGCCACCAGTGATTCGAGAGGGAAGGGCACTGAAGCTTTCTTT,CATSDSRGKGTEAFF